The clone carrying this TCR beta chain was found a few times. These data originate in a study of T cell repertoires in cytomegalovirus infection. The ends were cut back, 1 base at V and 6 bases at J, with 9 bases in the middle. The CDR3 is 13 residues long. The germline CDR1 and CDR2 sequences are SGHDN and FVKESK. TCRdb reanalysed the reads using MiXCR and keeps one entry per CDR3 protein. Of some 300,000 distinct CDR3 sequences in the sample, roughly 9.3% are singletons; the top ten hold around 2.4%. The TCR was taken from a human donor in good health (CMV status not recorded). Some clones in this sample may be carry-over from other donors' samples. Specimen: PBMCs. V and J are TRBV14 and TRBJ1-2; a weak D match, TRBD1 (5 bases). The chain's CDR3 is CASSQGGRDGYTF. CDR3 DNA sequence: TGTGCCAGCAGCCAAGGGGGCAGGGATGGCTACACCTTC.